Below, 10 T cell receptor beta chains from the same sample are listed, as sequenced in a study of T cell responses to AZD1222 COVID-19 vaccine. Using immunoSEQ multiplex PCR, the repertoire was profiled, and TCRdb retains in-frame clones only, with some absent. The data contain about 73,000 clones, approximately 92% of them singletons. Sequenced material: peripheral blood, taken 28 days after the second AZD1222 dose. These receptors came from an adult who received the AZD1222 COVID-19 vaccine.

With respect to this clone: The same CDR3 can be traced to other DNA sequences in this sample. The chain combines TRBV9 with TRBJ2-3; D is possibly TRBD1 or TRBD2 (5 bases each). Germline V gene sequence: CDR1 SGDLS, CDR2 YYNGEE. CDR3 length: 14 amino acids. V lost 2 bases and J 0 bases, leaving 7 bases between the germline ends. The CDR3 region has the DNA TGTGCCAGCAGCGTGGGACCTAGCACAGATACGCAGTATTTT. This translates into CASSVGPSTDTQYF. Based on the CDR3 plus reference TRBV9 and TRBJ2-3, the full variable domain is DSGVTQTPKHLITATGQRVTLRCSPRSGDLSVYWYQQSLDQGLQFLIQYYNGEERAKGNILERFSAQQFPDLHSELNLSSLELGDSALYFCASSVGPSTDTQYFGPGTRLTVL.

This rearrangement joins TRBV27 to TRBJ1-2; possibly TRBD1 for D (6 bases). The CDR3 totals 16 residues. CDR1 is MNHEY, CDR2 SMNVEV, per germline (reference sequence). V was cut by 1 base and J by 0 bases, with 12 bases left in between. The CDR3 reads CASSLYTGKANYGYTF. CDR3 DNA sequence: TGTGCCAGCAGTTTATACACAGGGAAAGCTAACTATGGCTACACCTTC.

The rearrangement joins TRBV5-6 to TRBJ1-1; TRBD1 agrees at 9 bases. The CDR3 has 15 residues. The germline gives CDR1 SGHDT, CDR2 YYEEEE. V was clipped by 0 bases and J by 3 bases; unmatched bases: 3. The DNA for the CDR3 is TGTGCCAGCAGCTTGGCGGACAGGGGTGACACTGAAGCTTTCTTT. Encoded protein: CASSLADRGDTEAFF.

The V call is TRBV9, the J call TRBJ1-2; the D is unclear. CDR1 is SGDLS, CDR2 YYNGEE, per germline. The ends were cut back, 4 bases at V and 1 base at J, with 14 bases in the middle. The CDR3 contains 15 residues. CDR3 in amino acids: CASSPRGSFNYGYTF. In DNA form, the CDR3 reads TGTGCCAGCAGCCCCCGGGGAAGTTTTAACTATGGCTACACCTTC.

The rearrangement links TRBV27 to TRBJ2-1, with TRBD2 matching 8 bases. The CDR3 contains 15 residues. With V trimmed by 5 bases and J by 2 bases, 5 bases remained unmatched. Germline V CDR1 and CDR2: MNHEY, SMNVEV (reference sequence). The CDR3 region has the DNA TGTGCCAGCAGTGCGCCGGGACTAGCCTACAATGAGCAGTTCTTC. It codes for CASSAPGLAYNEQFF.

The chain recombines TRBV28 with TRBJ1-1; D might be TRBD1 (5 bases). The CDR3 runs to 15 residues. Germline CDR1 reads MDHEN; CDR2 reads SYDVKM. V was pared by 3 bases and J by 8 bases, with 19 bases between. The CDR3 nucleotides are TGTGCCAGCAGTTTGGATCTTACCAGACAGCTAGAAGCTTTCTTT. This codes for CASSLDLTRQLEAFF.

The J gene is TRBJ2-3, the V gene TRBV25-1; D not certain. The CDR3 length is 16 residues. Germline lookup yields CDR1 MGHDK and CDR2 SYGVNS. V was clipped by 2 bases and J by 0 bases, with 12 bases between them. Here the CDR3 reads CASSEGPAISTDTQYF. The CDR3, as DNA: TGTGCCAGCAGTGAAGGCCCTGCCATTAGCACAGATACGCAGTATTTT.

The chain has TRBV5-6 and TRBJ2-3; tentatively, D is TRBD1 (6 bases). The CDR3 is made up of 12 amino acids. In germline, CDR1 is SGHDT, CDR2 YYEEEE. V lost 1 base and J 9 bases, leaving 9 bases between the germline ends. The chain's CDR3 is CASSLWGRTQYF. The CDR3 nucleotides are TGTGCCAGCAGCTTGTGGGGGCGCACGCAGTATTTT.

This clone was detected only once. The V and J genes are TRBV6-5 and TRBJ2-5; D possibly corresponds to TRBD2 (7 bases). The length of the CDR3 is 16 residues. Germline loops: CDR1 MNHEY, CDR2 SVGAGI. The V gene lost 4 bases and the J gene lost 5 bases, with 20 bases spanning the gap. The CDR3 DNA reads as TGTGCCAGCAGTTTAGCACGGGGGGCGAGTCTCGAGACCCAGTACTTC. This encodes CASSLARGASLETQYF.

This clone is termed medium-sized. The chain links TRBV13 to TRBJ2-7, with TRBD1 matching over 8 bases. V trimming: 1 base; J trimming: 3 bases; junction bases outside the gene matches: 8. The CDR3 runs 16 residues. Germline V gives CDR1 PRHDT, CDR2 FYEKMQ (reference sequence). The CDR3 here is CASSLARTGLNYEQYF. The CDR3 DNA sequence: TGTGCCAGCAGCTTAGCCCGGACAGGGCTTAACTACGAGCAGTACTTC. The variable domain in full, completed from reference TRBV13 and TRBJ2-7, reads AAGVIQSPRHLIKEKRETATLKCYPIPRHDTVYWYQQGPGQDPQFLISFYEKMQSDKGSIPDRFSAQQFSDYHSELNMSSLELGDSALYFCASSLARTGLNYEQYFGPGTRLTVT.